This record looks at one TCR beta chain sequence and its context. Its target is unknown. This sample is part of a study of STAT5B mutations in CD4+ large granular lymphocyte leukemia. On the study more broadly: Healthy donors showed HLA-associated enrichment of the CDR3 'QG' motif.

Some clones are missing from TCRdb's copy, which holds only in-frame ones; the method was immunoSEQ multiplex PCR. The sample carries 30,000 to 40,000 clones, more than 60% recorded once. General study findings and limits: Without putative leukemic clones, patient CD4-sorted repertoires remained more clonal than healthy CD4+ repertoires. 8/27 top patient clones versus 2/35 control clones were TRBV06-family.

The germline V gene has CDR1 SGHTA and CDR2 FQGNSA. The CDR3 runs 14 residues. The V end was cut by 5 bases, the J end by 0 bases, with 10 bases between. The receptor's source is a human donor in good health. This chain uses TRBV7-2 with TRBJ2-5; D might be TRBD2 (5 bases). The source material was CD4+ T cells from blood buffy coats. CDR3 nucleotide sequence: TGTGCCAGCAGCCCTCAGCGGAACCAAGAGACCCAGTACTTC. It specifies CASSPQRNQETQYF.